This T cell receptor beta chain is from a study of T cells in placental villitis. At the level of the whole study: The study compared placental TCR-beta repertoires across villitis of unknown etiology, gestational-age-matched unaffected controls, and infectious villitis to test an allograft-versus-infection hypothesis.

The CDR3 contains 14 residues, cysteine and phenylalanine counted. The only DNA kept is the CDR3, 42 bases in frame from the first base. V is reduced by 0 bases and J by 0 bases, leaving a spacing of 4 bases between them. The germline V gene (reference sequence) supplies CDR1 LNHNV and CDR2 YYDKDF. There are a few counts of this clone. What this receptor recognizes is not known. No per-base quality is available; no much larger clone lies one base away. Using the Amsterdam Criteria, researchers selected ten placentae that carried a pathological diagnosis of high-grade villitis of unknown etiology. Compared with both the control and infectious villitis groups, mothers with villitis of unknown etiology had significantly higher gravidity and parity as well as more prior miscarriages. After delivery, placentae were collected and subjected to gross and histological evaluation prior to the selection of archival tissue. Five 10-micron scrolls were cut from each FFPE block, and DNA was isolated using the AllPrep DNA/RNA FFPE Tissue kit. DNA concentration and purity were evaluated by NanoDrop, whereas RNA quality was assessed on a Bioanalyzer.

Study-level results and caveats: CMV-specific clone frequencies were lower in villitis of unknown etiology than in infectious CMV cases (roughly 0.00093 vs 0.011), and villitis of unknown etiology did not differ from controls on this measure. Paraffin blocks contained small amounts of decidua, so some captured T cells, especially in controls, may have been decidual rather than villous infiltrates. Clonality was higher in villitis of unknown etiology placentae than in controls (median about 0.059 versus 0.0061, p=0.0025), a result indicating clonal expansion. Sequencing bulk tissue made it impossible to distinguish helper, regulatory or cytotoxic T cells or to tell maternal from fetal T cells, and the approach excluded gamma-delta receptors. In villitis of unknown etiology, the expanded clones were mostly private to each individual placenta, which suggests that there was no single initiating antigen.

Using the immunoSEQ v4 bias-controlled multiplex PCR assay, run blinded to group allocation, TCR-beta CDR3 regions were amplified from genomic DNA. To estimate nucleated cell and T cell quantities per sample, reference gene primers were included together with the TCR-beta primers. Sequencing of the libraries was performed on an Illumina MiSeq with a 100-cycle paired-end protocol. In the original analysis: The immunoSEQ Analyzer software was used to calculate diversity and richness, with richness measured by iChao1 and clonality based on Pielou evenness and Shannon diversity (range 0-1, where higher values mean less diversity). Using confidence 3 and substitution 2, CDR3 amino acid sequences together with their V/J genes were queried against VDJdb for CMV, EBV and influenza A specificities. The Morisita-Horn index was used to assess TCR-beta amino acid clonotype overlap between villitis of unknown etiology, infectious villitis and control repertoires. TCRdb limited this immuneACCESS table to in-frame rearrangements with V and J called. A share of clones is missing; checked studies link under half to unresolved V genes, and the rest is unexplained. The V and J calls and the clone size are those of that table, but D and trimming were determined from the DNA. For this sample the table gives 1,500 or so clones, of which around four fifths were detected only once. Jointly, the top ten make up about 8% of the sample.

The material sequenced was placental tissue containing maternal and fetal cells. The chain is made from TRBV15 and TRBJ2-3, with no D gene named confidently. The receptor comes from a human patient with villitis of unknown etiology; the placental T cells may come from both mother and fetus. CDR3 loop: CATSRDASTDTQYF. Read as DNA, the sequence is TGTGCCACCAGCAGAGATGCTAGCACAGATACGCAGTATTTT. Beyond the CDR3, the reference TRBV15 and TRBJ2-3 genes provide the residues; the full variable domain reads: DAMVIQNPRYQVTQFGKPVTLSCSQTLNHNVMYWYQQKSSQAPKLLFHYYDKDFNNEADTPDNFQSRRPNTSFCFLDIRSPGLGDTAMYLCATSRDASTDTQYFGPGTRLTVL.